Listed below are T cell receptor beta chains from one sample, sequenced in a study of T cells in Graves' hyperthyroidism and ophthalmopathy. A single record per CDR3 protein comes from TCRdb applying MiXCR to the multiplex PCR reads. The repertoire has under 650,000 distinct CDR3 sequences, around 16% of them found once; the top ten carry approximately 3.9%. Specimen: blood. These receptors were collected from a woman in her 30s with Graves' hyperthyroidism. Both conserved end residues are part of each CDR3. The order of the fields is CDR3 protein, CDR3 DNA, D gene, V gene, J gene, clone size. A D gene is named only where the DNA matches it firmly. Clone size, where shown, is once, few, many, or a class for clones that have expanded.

CDR3 protein: CASSQEGTELAEAFF
CDR3 DNA: TGCGCCAGCAGCCAAGAAGGGACGGAGCTTGCTGAAGCTTTCTTT
D gene: -
V gene: TRBV4-1
J gene: TRBJ1-1
clone size: few

CDR3 protein: CASSVGGMGDTQYF
CDR3 DNA: TGTGCCAGCAGCGTAGGCGGGATGGGAGATACGCAGTATTTT
D gene: -
V gene: TRBV9
J gene: TRBJ2-3
clone size: -

CDR3 protein: CASSRTRGHEQFF
CDR3 DNA: TGTGCCAGCAGCCGGACTAGAGGGCATGAGCAGTTCTTC
D gene: TRBD2
V gene: TRBV28
J gene: TRBJ2-1
clone size: many

CDR3 protein: CASARTSGLDEQFF
CDR3 DNA: TGCGCCAGCGCGAGGACTAGCGGCCTCGATGAGCAGTTCTTC
D gene: TRBD2
V gene: TRBV5-1
J gene: TRBJ2-1
clone size: few

CDR3 protein: CACVRNYGYTF
CDR3 DNA: TGTGCCTGCGTCCGGAACTATGGCTACACCTTC
D gene: -
V gene: TRBV30
J gene: TRBJ1-2
clone size: many

CDR3 protein: CASSPMIPPTEAFF
CDR3 DNA: TGTGCCAGCAGCCCTATGATACCACCGACTGAAGCTTTCTTT
D gene: -
V gene: TRBV11-3
J gene: TRBJ1-1
clone size: few

CDR3 protein: CSAPREEQFF
CDR3 DNA: TGCAGTGCCCCCCGGGAAGAGCAGTTCTTC
D gene: -
V gene: TRBV20-1
J gene: TRBJ2-1
clone size: -

CDR3 protein: CASSPSLLETQYF
CDR3 DNA: TGTGCCAGCAGCCCCTCACTTCTAGAGACCCAGTACTTC
D gene: -
V gene: TRBV12-3/TRBV12-4
J gene: TRBJ2-5
clone size: many

CDR3 protein: CSARDPAGGNNEQFF
CDR3 DNA: TGCAGTGCTAGAGATCCCGCGGGAGGGAACAATGAGCAGTTCTTC
D gene: TRBD2
V gene: TRBV20-1
J gene: TRBJ2-1
clone size: few

CDR3 protein: CAWSWGETPDTQYF
CDR3 DNA: TGTGCCTGGAGTTGGGGGGAGACTCCAGATACGCAGTATTTT
D gene: -
V gene: TRBV30
J gene: TRBJ2-3
clone size: many

CDR3 protein: CASSLSPPGAGVSGEQFF
CDR3 DNA: TGCGCCAGCAGCTTGTCCCCGCCCGGGGCGGGAGTATCGGGCGAGCAGTTCTTC
D gene: TRBD2
V gene: TRBV5-1
J gene: TRBJ2-1
clone size: -

CDR3 protein: CASSFQRGTGELFF
CDR3 DNA: TGTGCCAGCAGTTTCCAGCGGGGAACCGGGGAGCTGTTTTTT
D gene: TRBD2
V gene: TRBV12-3/TRBV12-4
J gene: TRBJ2-2
clone size: -

CDR3 protein: CASSYGNIQYF
CDR3 DNA: TGTGCCAGCAGTTACGGCAACATTCAGTACTTC
D gene: -
V gene: TRBV6-6
J gene: TRBJ2-4
clone size: few

CDR3 protein: CASTLTANTEAFF
CDR3 DNA: TGTGCCAGCACCCTGACAGCGAACACTGAAGCTTTCTTT
D gene: -
V gene: TRBV28
J gene: TRBJ1-1
clone size: many

CDR3 protein: CASSGGPSLNEQFF
CDR3 DNA: TGTGCCAGCAGCGGTGGACCAAGCCTTAATGAGCAGTTCTTC
D gene: -
V gene: TRBV5-1
J gene: TRBJ2-1
clone size: -

CDR3 protein: CASSVAGTQYNEQFF
CDR3 DNA: TGTGCCAGCAGCGTAGCAGGGACCCAATACAATGAGCAGTTCTTC
D gene: -
V gene: TRBV9
J gene: TRBJ2-1
clone size: -

CDR3 protein: CASGDRVGYEQYF
CDR3 DNA: TGTGCCAGCGGGGACAGGGTGGGCTACGAGCAGTACTTC
D gene: TRBD1
V gene: TRBV9
J gene: TRBJ2-7
clone size: few

CDR3 protein: CASSLGLARWETQYF
CDR3 DNA: TGTGCCAGCAGTTTAGGGCTAGCGAGGTGGGAGACCCAGTACTTC
D gene: -
V gene: TRBV28
J gene: TRBJ2-5
clone size: -

CDR3 protein: CASSDPDASAFF
CDR3 DNA: TGTGCCAGCAGTGATCCTGACGCGAGTGCTTTCTTT
D gene: -
V gene: TRBV11-3
J gene: TRBJ1-1
clone size: many

CDR3 protein: CASSDRLGRTEAFF
CDR3 DNA: TGTGCCAGCAGTGATAGGCTGGGGCGCACTGAAGCTTTCTTT
D gene: -
V gene: TRBV6-1
J gene: TRBJ1-1
clone size: -

CDR3 protein: CASSLRTPEETQYF
CDR3 DNA: TGTGCCAGCAGCCTGCGGACCCCCGAAGAGACCCAGTACTTC
D gene: -
V gene: TRBV7-9
J gene: TRBJ2-5
clone size: many

CDR3 protein: CASSPMGEDTEAFF
CDR3 DNA: TGTGCCAGCTCACCAATGGGGGAGGACACTGAAGCTTTCTTT
D gene: -
V gene: TRBV18
J gene: TRBJ1-1
clone size: -

CDR3 protein: CASSLQVSTDTQYF
CDR3 DNA: TGCGCCAGCAGCTTGCAGGTCAGCACAGATACGCAGTATTTT
D gene: -
V gene: TRBV5-1
J gene: TRBJ2-3
clone size: -

CDR3 protein: CSARDGTQYF
CDR3 DNA: TGCAGTGCTAGAGATGGGACGCAGTATTTT
D gene: -
V gene: TRBV20-1
J gene: TRBJ2-3
clone size: many

CDR3 protein: CASSLVDGYEAFF
CDR3 DNA: TGCGCCAGCAGCTTGGTGGACGGCTATGAAGCTTTCTTT
D gene: -
V gene: TRBV5-1
J gene: TRBJ1-1
clone size: many

CDR3 protein: CASSHKLQGAWGETQYF
CDR3 DNA: TGCGCCAGCAGCCACAAATTACAGGGGGCATGGGGAGAGACCCAGTACTTC
D gene: TRBD1
V gene: TRBV4-3
J gene: TRBJ2-5
clone size: few

CDR3 protein: CAWSVLPGAEAFF
CDR3 DNA: TGTGCCTGGAGCGTCCTCCCGGGGGCTGAAGCTTTCTTT
D gene: -
V gene: TRBV30
J gene: TRBJ1-1
clone size: many

CDR3 protein: CASSLQLAGTSYEQYF
CDR3 DNA: TGTGCCAGCAGCTTGCAACTAGCGGGAACTTCCTACGAGCAGTACTTC
D gene: TRBD2
V gene: TRBV7-8
J gene: TRBJ2-7
clone size: few

CDR3 protein: CASREDDSSGRTLTDTQYF
CDR3 DNA: TGTGCCAGCAGGGAAGACGACTCTAGCGGGAGAACGTTGACAGATACGCAGTATTTT
D gene: TRBD2
V gene: TRBV6-1
J gene: TRBJ2-3
clone size: -

CDR3 protein: CASSIDSGAYTGELFF
CDR3 DNA: TGTGCCAGTAGTATAGATTCGGGAGCTTACACCGGGGAGCTGTTTTTT
D gene: -
V gene: TRBV19
J gene: TRBJ2-2
clone size: -

CDR3 protein: CASSHETPGGEQFF
CDR3 DNA: TGTGCCAGCAGCCACGAGACACCGGGGGGGGAGCAGTTCTTC
D gene: TRBD2
V gene: TRBV3-1
J gene: TRBJ2-1
clone size: many

CDR3 protein: CASSSLPMNDGYTF
CDR3 DNA: TGTGCCAGCAGTTCCCTTCCTATGAACGATGGCTACACCTTC
D gene: -
V gene: TRBV28
J gene: TRBJ1-2
clone size: -

CDR3 protein: CASRRTGNYGYTF
CDR3 DNA: TGTGCCAGCAGGCGCACAGGGAACTATGGCTACACCTTC
D gene: -
V gene: TRBV27
J gene: TRBJ1-2
clone size: -

CDR3 protein: CASSGSRGNYNEQFF
CDR3 DNA: TGTGCCAGCAGCGGGTCGCGGGGAAACTACAATGAGCAGTTCTTC
D gene: -
V gene: TRBV11-3
J gene: TRBJ2-1
clone size: few

CDR3 protein: CASSQGQGISYTEAFF
CDR3 DNA: TGTGCCAGCAGCCAGGGACAGGGGATCTCTTACACTGAAGCTTTCTTT
D gene: TRBD1
V gene: TRBV5-6
J gene: TRBJ1-1
clone size: many